This TCR beta chain appears in the sequencing data of a study of identical twins. The study's findings and limits: Out-of-frame alpha sequences shared between twins exhibited an excess of low generation probability. Cord blood beta clonotypes that were abundant carried fewer insertions, and memory repertoires showed no such trend. Potential partial confounding of zero-insertion analyses by invariant MAIT and iNKT cells was noted.

CDR3 length equals 14 residues. Trimming removed 5 bases from V and 4 bases from J, with 12 bases in between. The V gene's germline CDR1 is KGHDR and CDR2 SFDVKD. Healthy Caucasians provided all donations. A note on this clonotype: Its antigen remains unknown.

In TCRdb, the 5' RACE reads were re-called with MiXCR into one record per CDR3 protein. The table has hundreds of thousands of distinct CDR3 sequences, approximately 20% seen once. These records were also assigned to another study, of yellow fever vaccine responses in identical twins.

The chain recombines TRBV24-1 with TRBJ2-3; possible D gene TRBD1, 5 bases. Input material: CD4+ T cells sorted from blood. This clonotype originated in a woman younger than 30 in good health. CDR3 nucleotides: TGTGCCACCAGTGTGACAGCAAGCGCAGATACGCAGTATTTT. It translates to CATSVTASADTQYF.